The 22 T cell receptor beta chains listed next were all sequenced from one sample in a study of naive and memory T cell subsets. An equimolar mix of two oligonucleotides served as the beta constant-region primer for TRBC1 and TRBC2. Nested alpha and beta constant-region primers with the SP2 primer drove four PCR rounds on ligated cDNA. TCRdb re-called the UMI-ligation and nested PCR reads with MiXCR, one entry per CDR3 protein. The table has around 17,000 distinct CDR3 sequences, roughly 8.7% seen once; the top ten hold about 23%. Sample: central memory CD8+ T cells from blood. All receptors come from a human donor in good health.

This chain uses TRBV29-1 with TRBJ2-7; TRBD1 might be the D (6 bases). From germline, CDR1 is SQVTM and CDR2 ANQGSEA. The CDR3 extends over 12 amino acids. V was cut by 4 bases and J by 5 bases, with 12 bases left in between. The CDR3 region has the DNA TGCAGCGTTGTGTGGGGGCTAGACGAGCAGTACTTC. This gives the protein CSVVWGLDEQYF.

This clonotype was recorded at least ten times. The rearrangement joins TRBV25-1 to TRBJ2-7; 7 positions agree with TRBD1. The CDR3 consists of 13 residues. Per the germline V gene, CDR1 is MGHDK and CDR2 is SYGVNS. Trimming at V came to 7 bases and at J to 6 bases, leaving 9 bases not matched to a gene. The CDR3 is CASIGQATGEQYF. For the CDR3, the DNA is TGTGCCAGCATCGGACAGGCTACGGGCGAGCAGTACTTC.

In regard to this clonotype: This likely comes from a read error, as the CDR3 has no conserved phenylalanine or tryptophan at its end. The gene calls are TRBV25-1 and TRBJ2-7, with 7 bases matching TRBD2. This CDR3 is 14 amino acids long. V lost 5 bases, J lost 5 bases, and 9 bases stayed unmatched. Germline loops: CDR1 MGHDK, CDR2 SYGVNS. The CDR3 region has the DNA TGTGCCAGCAGTCCTGCGGGGGACGGAAACGAGCAGTACCTC. Translated, it gives CASSPAGDGNEQYL.

This clonotype showed up just a few times. V usage is TRBV6-2 or TRBV6-3 and J usage is TRBJ2-3; TRBD2 matches at 8 bases. Per the germline V gene, CDR1 is MNHEY and CDR2 is SVGEGT. The CDR3 has 15 residues. Trimming cost V 2 bases and J 0 bases; bases outside gene matches: 1. As DNA, the CDR3 is TGTGCCAGCAGTTACGGCGGGGGGAGCACAGATACGCAGTATTTT. Amino acids: CASSYGGGSTDTQYF.

This clonotype was detected a few times. The rearrangement joins TRBV10-1 to TRBJ1-1; D is ambiguous. This CDR3 is 13 amino acids long. CDR1 and CDR2 from the germline V gene are WNHNN and SYGVQD (reference sequence). The germline V and J ends were trimmed by 3 bases and 8 bases, with 13 bases remaining between them. DNA of the CDR3: TGCGCCAGCAGTGAACGTGACGAGACCGAAGCTTTCTTT. Its protein product is CASSERDETEAFF.

The chain couples TRBV12-3 or TRBV12-4 to TRBJ2-3; a weak D match, TRBD1 (5 bases). V was trimmed by 5 bases and J by 2 bases, leaving 17 bases between them. The CDR3 loop spans 16 amino acids. The CDR3 here is CASSNTDSALTDTQYF. CDR3 DNA: TGTGCCAGCAGTAACACCGACAGTGCCCTCACAGATACGCAGTATTTT.

This clonotype was counted ten times or more. The chain combines TRBV20-1 with TRBJ2-3; a possible D gene is TRBD2 (6 bases). V shed 0 bases and J shed 6 bases, with 13 bases lying between them. This CDR3 is 14 amino acids long. CDR1 and CDR2 from the germline V gene are DFQATT and SNEGSKA (reference sequence). DNA for the CDR3: TGCAGTGCTAGAGAGGGCGGGGACGTGGATACGCAGTATTTT. Its translation is CSAREGGDVDTQYF.

V usage is TRBV18 and J usage is TRBJ2-7; 11 bases match TRBD2. With V trimmed by 6 bases and J by 2 bases, 3 bases remained unmatched. This CDR3 is 14 amino acids long. Germline CDR1 reads KGHSH; CDR2 reads LQKENI. Here the CDR3 reads CASSGLADPYEQYF. The DNA for the CDR3 is TGTGCCAGCTCGGGACTAGCGGACCCCTACGAGCAGTACTTC.

The chain joins TRBV20-1 to TRBJ2-2; 7 bases are a match to TRBD2. Per germline, CDR1 DFQATT and CDR2 SNEGSKA (reference sequence). CDR3 length: 15 amino acids. V gave up 1 base and J gave up 7 bases; unmatched junction bases: 9. The chain's CDR3 is CSARVTGLEIGELFF. DNA for the CDR3: TGCAGTGCTAGAGTCACAGGACTAGAGATCGGGGAGCTGTTTTTT.

Many counts were recorded for this clonotype. V is TRBV6-2 or TRBV6-3 and J is TRBJ2-5; D is uncertain. The CDR3 is made up of 15 amino acids. The V end was cut by 5 bases, the J end by 4 bases, with 17 bases between. The V gene's germline CDR1 is MNHEY and CDR2 SVGEGT. The chain's CDR3 is CASSATVAAAETQYF. CDR3 coding DNA: TGTGCCAGCAGTGCGACGGTCGCGGCTGCAGAGACCCAGTACTTC.

Sample share makes this clonotype large. This rearrangement joins TRBV6-4 to TRBJ2-3, with TRBD2 matching over 9 bases. V lost 6 bases to trimming and J lost 5 bases; unmatched junction nucleotides: 6. The CDR3 runs 14 residues. From germline, CDR1 is MRHNA and CDR2 SNTAGT. CDR3 protein: CASSPAGGEDTQYF. The CDR3 nucleotides are TGTGCCAGCAGCCCAGCGGGGGGAGAAGATACGCAGTATTTT.

The chain joins TRBV9 to TRBJ1-2, with a tentative D call TRBD1 (6 bases). Trimming pared 0 bases from V and 5 bases from J, leaving 20 bases between. CDR1 is SGDLS, CDR2 YYNGEE, per germline. The CDR3 contains 17 residues. CDR3 in amino acids: CASSVVAAPRGAYGYTF. The CDR3 DNA reads as TGTGCCAGCAGCGTAGTGGCTGCCCCCCGGGGGGCTTATGGCTACACCTTC.

This clonotype was found many times. J is TRBJ1-1 and V is TRBV20-1; TRBD1 matches at 7 bases. The CDR3 runs to 13 residues. Germline CDR1 and CDR2: DFQATT and SNEGSKA (reference sequence). Trimming at V came to 5 bases and at J to 1 base, leaving 4 bases not matched to a gene. CDR3 amino acids: CSALTGENTEAFF. In DNA form, the CDR3 reads TGCAGTGCTCTCACAGGGGAGAACACTGAAGCTTTCTTT.

This clonotype showed up just a few times. The rearrangement uses TRBV11-3 and TRBJ2-7, with 8 bases lining up with TRBD1. The CDR3 covers 14 residues. Germline CDR1 is SGHNT and CDR2 is YENEEA. With V trimmed by 1 base and J by 6 bases, 5 bases remained unmatched. DNA for the CDR3: TGTGCCAGCAGCTTAGGGGGGACAGGCACCGAGCAGTACTTC. Translated, it gives CASSLGGTGTEQYF.

This clonotype was detected a few times. J is TRBJ2-2 and V is TRBV6-5; D not certain. The germline V and J ends were trimmed by 6 bases and 3 bases, with 20 bases remaining between them. The CDR3 has 17 amino acids. Germline V gene data show CDR1 as MNHEY and CDR2 as SVGAGI. CDR3 sequence reads: CASSHDIGVRHTGELFF. For the CDR3, the DNA is TGTGCCAGCAGCCATGACATAGGAGTAAGGCACACCGGGGAGCTGTTTTTT.

This clonotype showed up just a few times. This rearrangement joins TRBV20-1 to TRBJ2-7; TRBD2 might be the D (5 bases). Trimming left V 7 bases short and J 0 bases short, with 16 bases between. The CDR3 sequence is 14 residues long. CDR1 DFQATT and CDR2 SNEGSKA come from the germline V gene (reference sequence). The CDR3 is CSVGGSRHSYEQYF. The DNA of the CDR3 is TGCAGTGTAGGAGGCTCGCGACACTCCTACGAGCAGTACTTC.

This clonotype showed up many times. The V gene is TRBV20-1, the J gene TRBJ2-5; the D gene is possibly TRBD2 (5 bases). CDR3 length: 14 amino acids. V lost 0 bases and J 5 bases, leaving 13 bases between the germline ends. Germline V gives CDR1 DFQATT, CDR2 SNEGSKA (reference sequence). The CDR3 here is CSARDGSEDETQYF. The CDR3 bases are TGCAGTGCTAGAGATGGTAGCGAGGATGAGACCCAGTACTTC.

The chain is built from TRBV30 and TRBJ1-1; perhaps TRBD1 as D (5 bases). The CDR3 is 14 amino acids. Trimming removed 3 bases from V and 6 bases from J, with 17 bases in between. Germline assignment: CDR1 GTSNPN and CDR2 SVGIG (reference sequence). In DNA form, the CDR3 reads TGTGCCTGGAGGGGGGGACCCGACAGCGCTGAAGCTTTCTTT. This codes for CAWRGGPDSAEAFF.

This clonotype has at least ten counts. The J gene is TRBJ1-6, the V gene TRBV11-2; D might be TRBD1 (5 bases). Deletions cut 6 bases from V and 8 bases from J, with 14 bases between. Germline V gene sequence: CDR1 SGHAT, CDR2 FQNNGV. The CDR3 covers 14 residues. The CDR3 DNA sequence: TGTGCCAGCAGAATTATATCGGGACATTCACCCCTCCACTTT. Encoded protein: CASRIISGHSPLHF.

The chain is built from TRBV4-2 and TRBJ2-7; D uncertain. The CDR3 runs to 14 residues. CDR1 and CDR2 (germline): LGHNA, YNFKEQ. V was cut by 1 base and J by 2 bases, with 9 bases left in between. CDR3 bases: TGTGCCAGCAGCCAAGGGATGGAAACCTACGAGCAGTACTTC. Protein product: CASSQGMETYEQYF.

This clonotype appeared a few times. The chain uses TRBV6-6 and TRBJ2-2; D is undetermined. Trimming removed 2 bases from V and 3 bases from J, with 16 bases in between. The CDR3 runs to 17 residues. From germline, CDR1 is MNHNY and CDR2 SVGAGI (reference sequence). The CDR3 loop is CASSYPTSRVDTGELFF. The CDR3 nucleotides are TGTGCCAGCAGTTACCCAACCTCCCGGGTGGACACCGGGGAGCTGTTTTTT.

This clonotype has more than one count but fewer than ten. The rearrangement joins TRBV20-1 to TRBJ1-6, with 8 bases lining up with TRBD1. The CDR3 contains 14 residues. Trimming cost V 3 bases and J 9 bases; bases outside gene matches: 7. Germline CDR1 and CDR2: DFQATT and SNEGSKA (reference sequence). The CDR3 region is CSASQGQGSSPLHF. The CDR3 DNA is TGCAGTGCTAGCCAAGGACAGGGTAGTTCACCCCTCCACTTT.